The entry below describes one T cell receptor (beta chain). Its antigen is still unknown. The source of the sample is a study of shared clonotypes between healthy human individuals. Study-level information: Sampling drew on donors who were a couple of women and three men aged 18 to 49.

Findings and caveats of the study: Researchers sampled blood only, noting tissue repertoires likely differ. Clonotypes that were shared across four donors made up 4% to 6% of naive CD4 clonotypes. Donor scarcity curtailed the genetic and exposure-history diversity represented herein.

V was pared by 0 bases and J by 6 bases, with 1 base of the junction left unmatched. Germline CDR1 is LNHNV and CDR2 is YYDKDF (reference sequence). The CDR3 extends over 15 amino acids. Using immunoSEQ multiplex PCR, the repertoire was profiled, and TCRdb retains in-frame clones only, with some absent. The repertoire holds 170,000 or so clones, with 66% as singletons. The rearrangement uses TRBV15 and TRBJ2-3; TRBD2 agrees at 12 bases. The material sequenced was memory CD4+ T cells sorted from blood. Regarding subset: CD45RA-negative fraction. The clonotype was recovered from a man between 25 and 39 years old in good health. CDR3 in DNA: TGTGCCACCAGCAGAGATGGGACTAGCGGGGATACGCAGTATTTT. Protein: CATSRDGTSGDTQYF.